The sequence of this TCR beta chain was determined in a study of T cell responses to AZD1222 COVID-19 vaccine. Only in-frame clones appear in the TCRdb table, and some are missing; sequencing was by immunoSEQ multiplex PCR. The sample consists of fewer than 200,000 clones, almost 90% of them appearing once. The material was peripheral blood, obtained 28 days after the second AZD1222 dose. The origin of this receptor is an adult who received the AZD1222 COVID-19 vaccine.

For the CDR3, the DNA is TGTGCCAGTAGTTTACAGGGCTCCCGAGCACCCCTCCACTTT. Translated, it gives CASSLQGSRAPLHF. This sequence joins TRBV19 and TRBJ1-6; a possible D gene is TRBD1 (6 bases). Between the trimmed V and J ends, which lost 5 bases and 11 bases, there was a span of 16 bases. The length of the CDR3 is 14 residues. CDR1 is LNHDA, CDR2 SQIVND, per germline (reference sequence).